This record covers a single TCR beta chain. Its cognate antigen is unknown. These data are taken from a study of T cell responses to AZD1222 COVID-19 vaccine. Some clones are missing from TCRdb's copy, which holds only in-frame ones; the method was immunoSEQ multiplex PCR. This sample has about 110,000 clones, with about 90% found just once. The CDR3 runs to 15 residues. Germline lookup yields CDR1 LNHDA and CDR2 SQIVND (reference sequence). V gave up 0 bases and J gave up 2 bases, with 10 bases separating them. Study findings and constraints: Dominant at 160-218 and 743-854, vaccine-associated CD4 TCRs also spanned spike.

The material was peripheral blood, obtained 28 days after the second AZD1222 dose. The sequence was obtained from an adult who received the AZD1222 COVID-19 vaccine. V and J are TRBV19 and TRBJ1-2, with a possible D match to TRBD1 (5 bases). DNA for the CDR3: TGTGCCAGTAGTATAGAGCAGGGTTGGAACTATGGCTACACCTTC. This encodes CASSIEQGWNYGYTF.